A selection of T cell receptor beta chains follows, all from one sample in a study of monozygotic twins with inflammatory bowel disease. TCRdb re-called the 5' RACE reads; every CDR3 protein appears as one record, without DNA. The sample includes around 380,000 distinct CDR3 sequences. Sequenced sample: blood. The receptors derive from a human donor with ulcerative colitis or Crohn's disease, or a healthy co-twin of an affected twin (not recorded which). Each CDR3 is given with its conserved first and last residue.

V gene	J gene	CDR3 protein
TRBV7-8	TRBJ2-7	CASSPQRDRTSYEQYF
TRBV12-3/TRBV12-4	TRBJ1-5	CASSLTAGRYSNQPQHF
TRBV5-1	TRBJ1-3	CASSLAGTVSGNTIYF
TRBV30	TRBJ1-5	CAWSQGSNQPQHF
TRBV12-3/TRBV12-4	TRBJ1-5	CASSLDNSNQPQHF
TRBV19	TRBJ2-1	CASSIGTSSYNEQFF
TRBV20-1	TRBJ1-5	CSARDFRDGNQPQHF
TRBV9	TRBJ2-3	CASSVAAFSTDTQYF
TRBV5-6	TRBJ2-7	CASSLLTGGSYEQYF
TRBV6-4	TRBJ2-1	CASSGEEGAEQFF
TRBV7-2	TRBJ2-1	CASSPLGPGGNEQFF
TRBV7-2	TRBJ2-2	CASRDGTSGYTGELFF
TRBV5-1	TRBJ2-7	CASNGVEDEQYF
TRBV5-1	TRBJ2-6	CASSLGQRAGANVLTF
TRBV11-2	TRBJ1-2	CASSVQGADTF
TRBV6-5	TRBJ1-6	CASSWGHSYNSPLHF
TRBV23-1	TRBJ1-6	CASSQSNNSPLHF
TRBV4-1	TRBJ1-4	CASSLTKAEKLFF
TRBV7-9	TRBJ2-7	CASSIHGTGSPYEQYF
TRBV20-1	TRBJ2-4	CSANLQGGGIAKNIQYF
TRBV23-1	TRBJ1-2	CAPPRGRASYGYTF
TRBV4-1	TRBJ2-1	CASSPRAGGVDEQFF
TRBV6-5	TRBJ1-6	CASSYSEGAYINSPLHF
TRBV21-1	TRBJ1-6	CASSVGPYNSPLHF
TRBV5-1	TRBJ2-3	CASSNGGARDTQYF
TRBV18	TRBJ2-1	CASSPNRAYNEQFF
TRBV5-6	TRBJ2-1	CASIRRESDNEQFF
TRBV4-3	TRBJ2-1	CASSLGDRPSSYNEQFF
TRBV7-9	TRBJ1-4	CASSFHREKLFF
TRBV6-5	TRBJ1-1	CASSYRDDTEAFF
TRBV4-2	TRBJ2-4	CASSPKLLGNIQYF
TRBV20-1	TRBJ1-2	CSARFSGNLGGYTF
TRBV7-9	TRBJ2-1	CASSLTGTESYNEQFF
TRBV5-1	TRBJ2-1	CASSLVEGLNEQFF
TRBV11-2	TRBJ2-7	CASSLKGLAGVIAYEQYF
TRBV5-1	TRBJ2-5	CASSLYRQETQYF
TRBV29-1	TRBJ1-2	CSVEGTEGYTF
TRBV11-2	TRBJ1-2	CASSRTPMGGYTF
TRBV20-1	TRBJ2-2	CSALSGPNTGELFF
TRBV7-6	TRBJ2-1	CASSLALLTSGYNEQFF
TRBV5-1	TRBJ2-6	CASSVDVSGANVLTF
TRBV7-9	TRBJ2-7	CASSERAGTGVYEQYF
TRBV5-4	TRBJ2-6	CASSSRTGPSGANVLTF
TRBV11-3	TRBJ1-1	CASSLRGADTEAFF
TRBV18	TRBJ2-7	CASSPPQGLGEPYF
TRBV7-6	TRBJ1-2	CASSSPEGGRGYTF
TRBV29-1	TRBJ2-6	CSVGGLSSGANVLTF
TRBV25-1	TRBJ1-2	CASSDYLGGQGFVYTF
TRBV5-1	TRBJ2-1	CASSLDSGAFTNEQFF
TRBV5-1	TRBJ2-4	CASTHRGGQYF
TRBV5-1	TRBJ2-7	CASSLNGGSSYEQYF
TRBV30	TRBJ1-1	CALLRGAAYEAFF